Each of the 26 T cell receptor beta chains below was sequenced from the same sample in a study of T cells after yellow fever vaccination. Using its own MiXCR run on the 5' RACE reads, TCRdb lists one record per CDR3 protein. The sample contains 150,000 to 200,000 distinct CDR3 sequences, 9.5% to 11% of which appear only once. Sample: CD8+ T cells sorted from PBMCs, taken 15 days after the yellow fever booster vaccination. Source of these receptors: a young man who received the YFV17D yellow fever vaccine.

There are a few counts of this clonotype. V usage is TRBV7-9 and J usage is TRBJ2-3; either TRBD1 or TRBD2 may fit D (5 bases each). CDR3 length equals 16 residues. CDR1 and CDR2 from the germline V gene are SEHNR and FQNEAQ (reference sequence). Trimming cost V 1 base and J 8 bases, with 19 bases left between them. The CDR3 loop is CASSLGDGALASTQYF. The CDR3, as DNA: TGTGCCAGCAGCTTAGGTGACGGGGCCCTTGCCTCTACGCAGTATTTT.

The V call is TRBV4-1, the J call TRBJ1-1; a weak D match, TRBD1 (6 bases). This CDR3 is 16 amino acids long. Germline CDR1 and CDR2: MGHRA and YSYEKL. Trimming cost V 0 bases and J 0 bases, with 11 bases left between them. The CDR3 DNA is TGCGCCAGCAGCCAAGACCAGGGGACGGTGAACACTGAAGCTTTCTTT. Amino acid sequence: CASSQDQGTVNTEAFF.

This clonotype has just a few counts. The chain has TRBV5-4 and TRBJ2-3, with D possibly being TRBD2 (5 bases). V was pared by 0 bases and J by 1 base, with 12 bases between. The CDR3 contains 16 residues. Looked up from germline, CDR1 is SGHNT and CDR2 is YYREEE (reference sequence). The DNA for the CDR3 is TGTGCCAGCAGCTTGGCCCCACTAGAAGGCACAGATACGCAGTATTTT. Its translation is CASSLAPLEGTDTQYF.

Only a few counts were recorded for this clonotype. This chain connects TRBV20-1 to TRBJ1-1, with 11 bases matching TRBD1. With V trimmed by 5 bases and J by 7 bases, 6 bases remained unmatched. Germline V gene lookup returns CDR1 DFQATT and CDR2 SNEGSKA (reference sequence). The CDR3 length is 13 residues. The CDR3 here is CSACRDRGNEAFF. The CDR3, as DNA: TGCAGTGCTTGCCGGGACAGGGGGAATGAAGCTTTCTTT.

The CDR3 DNA reads as TGTGCCAGTCACAGGGGACTAGCGGAAAACGAGCAGTACGTC. Amino acid sequence: CASHRGLAENEQYV. This chain links TRBV6-2 or TRBV6-3 with TRBJ2-7, with TRBD2 identical over 11 bases. The CDR3 covers 14 residues. Per the germline V gene, CDR1 is MNHEY and CDR2 is SVGEGT. V was pared by 9 bases and J by 5 bases, with 9 bases of the junction left unmatched.

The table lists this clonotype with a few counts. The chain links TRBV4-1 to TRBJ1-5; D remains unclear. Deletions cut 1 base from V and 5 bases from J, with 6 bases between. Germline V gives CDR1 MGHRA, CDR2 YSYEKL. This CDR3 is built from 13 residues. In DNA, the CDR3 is TGCGCCAGCAGCCAAGTTCCAGATCAGCCCCAGCATTTT. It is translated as CASSQVPDQPQHF.

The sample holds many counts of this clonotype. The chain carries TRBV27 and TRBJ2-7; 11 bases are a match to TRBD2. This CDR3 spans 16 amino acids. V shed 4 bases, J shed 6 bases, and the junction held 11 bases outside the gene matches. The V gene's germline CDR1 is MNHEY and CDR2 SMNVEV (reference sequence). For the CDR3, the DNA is TGTGCCAGCAGTTCGACTCATAGACTAGCGGGGAGCGAGCAGTACGTC. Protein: CASSSTHRLAGSEQYV.

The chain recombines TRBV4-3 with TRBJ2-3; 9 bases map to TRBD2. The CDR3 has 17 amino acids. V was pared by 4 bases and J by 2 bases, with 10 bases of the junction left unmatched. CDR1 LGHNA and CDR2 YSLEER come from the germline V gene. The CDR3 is CASSPRGVAGVTDTQYF. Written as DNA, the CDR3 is TGCGCCAGCAGCCCCCGGGGGGTAGCGGGGGTCACAGATACGCAGTATTTT.

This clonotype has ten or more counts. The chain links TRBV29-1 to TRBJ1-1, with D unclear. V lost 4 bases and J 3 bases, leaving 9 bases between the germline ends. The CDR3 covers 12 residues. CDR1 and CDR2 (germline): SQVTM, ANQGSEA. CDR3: CSVGPGDTEAFF. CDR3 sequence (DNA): TGCAGCGTTGGCCCAGGTGACACTGAAGCTTTCTTT.

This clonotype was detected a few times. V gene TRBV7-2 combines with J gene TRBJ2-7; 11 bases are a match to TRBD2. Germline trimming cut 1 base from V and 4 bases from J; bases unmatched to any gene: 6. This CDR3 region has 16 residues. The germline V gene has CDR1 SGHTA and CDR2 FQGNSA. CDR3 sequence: CASSLGLAGGPYEQYF. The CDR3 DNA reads TGTGCCAGCAGCTTAGGTTTAGCGGGGGGGCCTTACGAGCAGTACTTC.

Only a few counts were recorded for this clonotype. The CDR3 region has the DNA TGTGCCAGCCGCGAGTTTGGCGGGTTGAACACTGAAGCTTTCTTT. It encodes CASREFGGLNTEAFF. The chain couples TRBV7-6 to TRBJ1-1; D is uncertain. Germline V gene sequence: CDR1 SGHVS, CDR2 FNYEAQ. V lost 8 bases and J lost 0, with 16 bases in between. CDR3 length: 15 residues.

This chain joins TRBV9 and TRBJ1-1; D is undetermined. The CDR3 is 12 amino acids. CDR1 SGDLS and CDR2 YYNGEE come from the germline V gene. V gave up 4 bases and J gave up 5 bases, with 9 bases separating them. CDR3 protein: CASSSYGTEAFF. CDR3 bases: TGTGCCAGCAGCTCATACGGGACTGAAGCTTTCTTT. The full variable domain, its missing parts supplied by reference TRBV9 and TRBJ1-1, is DSGVTQTPKHLITATGQRVTLRCSPRSGDLSVYWYQQSLDQGLQFLIQYYNGEERAKGNILERFSAQQFPDLHSELNLSSLELGDSALYFCASSSYGTEAFFGQGTRLTVV.

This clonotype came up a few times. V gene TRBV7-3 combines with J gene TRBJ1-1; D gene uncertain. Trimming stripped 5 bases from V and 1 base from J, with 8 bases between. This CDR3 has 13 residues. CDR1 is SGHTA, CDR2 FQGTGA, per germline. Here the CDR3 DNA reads TGTGCCAGCAGCAGGGAAACGAACACTGAAGCTTTCTTT. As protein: CASSRETNTEAFF.

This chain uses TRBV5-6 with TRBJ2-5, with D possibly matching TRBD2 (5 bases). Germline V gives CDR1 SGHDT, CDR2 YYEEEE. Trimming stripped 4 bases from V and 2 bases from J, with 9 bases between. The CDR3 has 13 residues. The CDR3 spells CASSPGWQETQYF. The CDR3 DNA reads TGTGCCAGCAGCCCGGGGTGGCAAGAGACCCAGTACTTC.

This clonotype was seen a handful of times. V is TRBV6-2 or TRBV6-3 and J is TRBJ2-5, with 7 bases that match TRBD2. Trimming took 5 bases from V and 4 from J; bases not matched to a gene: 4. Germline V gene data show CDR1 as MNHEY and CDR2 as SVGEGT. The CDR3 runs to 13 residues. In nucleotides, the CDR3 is TGTGCCAGCAGTGGATGGGGGGGAGAGACCCAGTACTTC. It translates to CASSGWGGETQYF.

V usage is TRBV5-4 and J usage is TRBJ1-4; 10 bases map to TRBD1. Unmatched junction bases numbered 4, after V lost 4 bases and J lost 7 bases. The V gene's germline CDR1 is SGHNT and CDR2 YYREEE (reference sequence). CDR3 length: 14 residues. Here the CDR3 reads CASSRQGATEKLFF. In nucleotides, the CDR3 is TGTGCCAGCAGCAGACAGGGGGCGACTGAAAAACTGTTTTTT.

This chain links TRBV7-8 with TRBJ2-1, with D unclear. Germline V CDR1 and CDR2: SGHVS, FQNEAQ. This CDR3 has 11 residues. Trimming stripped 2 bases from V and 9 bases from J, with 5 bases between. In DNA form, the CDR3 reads TGTGCCAGCAGCTTACGGTTTGAGCAGTTCTTC. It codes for CASSLRFEQFF.

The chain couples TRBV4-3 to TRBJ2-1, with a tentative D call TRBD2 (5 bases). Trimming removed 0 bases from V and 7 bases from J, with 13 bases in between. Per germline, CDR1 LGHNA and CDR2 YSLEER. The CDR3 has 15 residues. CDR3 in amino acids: CASSQDRGMGNEQFF. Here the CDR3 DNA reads TGCGCCAGCAGCCAAGATCGGGGTATGGGGAATGAGCAGTTCTTC.

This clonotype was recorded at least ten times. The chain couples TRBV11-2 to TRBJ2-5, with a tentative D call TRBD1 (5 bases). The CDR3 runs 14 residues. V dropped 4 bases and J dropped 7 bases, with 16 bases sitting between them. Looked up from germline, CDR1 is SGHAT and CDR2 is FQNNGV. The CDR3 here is CASSSQVLPGTQYF. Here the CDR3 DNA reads TGTGCCAGCAGCTCACAGGTGCTTCCGGGGACCCAGTACTTC.

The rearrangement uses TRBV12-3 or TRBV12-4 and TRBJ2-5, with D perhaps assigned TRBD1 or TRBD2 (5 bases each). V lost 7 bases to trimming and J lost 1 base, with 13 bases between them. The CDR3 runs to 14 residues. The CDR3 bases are TGTGCCAGCACCCCGGGGCAGGGCCAAGAGACCCAGTACTTC. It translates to CASTPGQGQETQYF.

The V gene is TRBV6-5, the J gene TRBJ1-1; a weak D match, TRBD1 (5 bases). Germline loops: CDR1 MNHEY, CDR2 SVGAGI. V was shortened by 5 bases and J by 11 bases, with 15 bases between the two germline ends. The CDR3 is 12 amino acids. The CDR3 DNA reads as TGTGCCAGCAGTACCCTCGGGACCGAGGCTTTCTTT. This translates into CASSTLGTEAFF.

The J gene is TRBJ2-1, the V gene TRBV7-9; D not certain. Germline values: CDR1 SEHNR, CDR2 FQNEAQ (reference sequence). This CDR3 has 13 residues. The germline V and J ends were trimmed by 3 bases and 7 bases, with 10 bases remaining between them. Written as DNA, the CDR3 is TGTGCCAGCAGCTTTTTCCTAGAGAATGAGCAGTTCTTC. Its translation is CASSFFLENEQFF.

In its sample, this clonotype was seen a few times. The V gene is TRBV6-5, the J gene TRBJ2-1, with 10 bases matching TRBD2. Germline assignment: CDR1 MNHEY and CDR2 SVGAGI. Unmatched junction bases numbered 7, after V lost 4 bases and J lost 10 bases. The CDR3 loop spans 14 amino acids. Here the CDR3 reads CASSSSGGLREQFF. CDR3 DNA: TGTGCCAGCAGTTCTAGCGGGGGCCTTAGAGAGCAGTTCTTC.

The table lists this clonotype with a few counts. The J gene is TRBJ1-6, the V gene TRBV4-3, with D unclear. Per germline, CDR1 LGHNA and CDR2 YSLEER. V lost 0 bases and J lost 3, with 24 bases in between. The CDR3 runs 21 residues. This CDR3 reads CASSQDQAGGRNRNYNSPLHF. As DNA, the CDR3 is TGCGCCAGCAGCCAAGATCAGGCGGGTGGTCGGAACAGAAACTATAATTCACCCCTCCACTTT.

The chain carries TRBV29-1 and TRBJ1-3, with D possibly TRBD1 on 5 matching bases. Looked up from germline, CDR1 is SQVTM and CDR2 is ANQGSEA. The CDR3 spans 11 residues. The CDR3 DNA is TGCACCGGGGGTTCTGGAAACACCATATATTTT. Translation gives CTGGSGNTIYF.

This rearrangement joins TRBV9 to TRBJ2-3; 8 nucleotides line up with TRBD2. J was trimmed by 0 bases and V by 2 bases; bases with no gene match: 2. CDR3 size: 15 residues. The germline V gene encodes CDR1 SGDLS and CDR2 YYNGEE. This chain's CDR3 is CASSVSGASTDTQYF. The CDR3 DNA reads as TGTGCCAGCAGCGTTAGCGGGGCTAGCACAGATACGCAGTATTTT.